This T cell receptor (beta chain) was profiled in a study of shared clonotypes between healthy human individuals. Notes on the study in general: Relative to their counterparts shared across all four donors, non-shared clonotypes exhibited diminished generation probabilities.

Profiling relied on immunoSEQ multiplex PCR, and the TCRdb table lists in-frame clones only, not all of them. The sample lists millions of clones; roughly 91% were seen once. Naive CD8 cells lacked CD45RO and underwent positive selection for CCR7, leaving out terminally differentiated effector memory CD45RA+ cells. Notes on this clone: Its specificity is unknown.

The V gene lost 6 bases and the J gene lost 4 bases, with 15 bases spanning the gap. The CDR3 covers 14 residues. Germline V gene sequence: CDR1 LNHDA, CDR2 SQIVND (reference sequence). Sequenced material: naive CD8+ T cells from PBMCs. This clonotype originated in a man younger than 30 in good health. Some clones in this sample may be carry-over from other donors' samples. The rearrangement uses TRBV19 and TRBJ1-1, with no clear D. The CDR3 DNA is TGTGCCAGTAGCTGGGAGGGATGGGGCACTGAAGCTTTCTTT. This gives the protein CASSWEGWGTEAFF.